A selection of T cell receptor beta chains follows, all from one sample in a study of blood T cell repertoires in COVID-19. Method: immunoSEQ multiplex PCR; TCRdb's copy keeps in-frame clones and lacks some. The data show hundreds of thousands of clones, more than 75% seen once. Specimen: PBMCs or T cells enriched from blood (not recorded which). Receptors were obtained from a woman aged 25 to 39 who had recovered from COVID-19. CDR3s include the opening cysteine and the closing phenylalanine or tryptophan. The D gene is left open where the match is weak. The listing skips clone size in some rows; elsewhere it reads once, few, many or a size class.

TGCGCCAGCAGCCTGGGACAGGATTATAATTCACCCCTCCACTTT,CASSLGQDYNSPLHF,once,TRBD1,TRBJ1-6,TRBV5-1
TGTGCCAGCAATGAAGGCGGGGACGGCTACAATCAGCCCCAGCATTTT,CASNEGGDGYNQPQHF,few,-,TRBJ1-5,TRBV2
TGCGCCAGCAGTGGAGGGTTTTCCGGGACAGGGGGCACAATAGCCAAAAACATTCAGTACTTC,CASSGGFSGTGGTIAKNIQYF,-,TRBD1,TRBJ2-4,TRBV10-2
TGTGCCAGCAGTCAGGGGGCAGGGGACTATGGCTACACCTTC,CASSQGAGDYGYTF,once,TRBD1,TRBJ1-2,TRBV5-4
TGTGCCTGGAGTGTACCGCCAGGGGCCGTCTACGAGCAGTACTTC,CAWSVPPGAVYEQYF,-,-,TRBJ2-7,TRBV30
TGTGCCAGCAGTAGGGGACAGGACCGAGGGGAGCAGTACTTC,CASSRGQDRGEQYF,-,TRBD1,TRBJ2-7,TRBV28
TGTGCCAGCCGAAGGGACAGGAATAACTATGGCTACACCTTC,CASRRDRNNYGYTF,-,TRBD1,TRBJ1-2,TRBV6-5
TGTGCCAGCAGTTACTCTCGCCAGGCGGAGGATGGTTACACCTTC,CASSYSRQAEDGYTF,-,-,TRBJ1-2,TRBV6-6
TGTGCCAGCAGGGTGGACAGGGGTGATTCACCCCTCCACTTT,CASRVDRGDSPLHF,-,TRBD1,TRBJ1-6,TRBV7-9
TGTGCCAGCAGCTCCTGGACGGGATCCTACGAGCAGTACTTC,CASSSWTGSYEQYF,-,-,TRBJ2-7,TRBV7-9
TGTGCCAGCCGCGCGGGTGGGGGCAATCAGCCCCAGCATTTT,CASRAGGGNQPQHF,-,-,TRBJ1-5,TRBV28
TGTGCCAGCAGCTTGTGGGGGACTAGACAAGAGACCCAGTACTTC,CASSLWGTRQETQYF,-,TRBD2,TRBJ2-5,TRBV5-5
TGTGCCACCAGCAAGATCTGGGGGGGGCGAGAGACCCAGTACTTC,CATSKIWGGRETQYF,-,-,TRBJ2-5,TRBV24-1
TGTGCCACGGACAGAGGGGCCCCTAATGAAAAACTGTTTTTT,CATDRGAPNEKLFF,-,-,TRBJ1-4,TRBV15
TGCAGCGTGGCGGTTCGGGGCCAAGAGACCCAGTACTTC,CSVAVRGQETQYF,-,-,TRBJ2-5,TRBV29-1
TGTGCCAGCAGTTCTGGACCTCCGGGGTACAATCAGCCCCAGCATTTT,CASSSGPPGYNQPQHF,-,-,TRBJ1-5,TRBV27
TGTGCCATCAGTGGGACAGAACTTGGCGAGCAGTACTTC,CAISGTELGEQYF,-,-,TRBJ2-7,TRBV10-3
TGTGCCAGCAGCAAGGGACAGGGAATATACAATGAGCAGTTCTTC,CASSKGQGIYNEQFF,-,TRBD1,TRBJ2-1,TRBV7-8
TGTGCCAGCAGTCACCCGCCTGACAGGGGAATCTACCTCCAAGAGACCCAGTACTTC,CASSHPPDRGIYLQETQYF,-,TRBD1,TRBJ2-5,TRBV27
TGCGCCAGCAGCCCCACAACCTCCTACGAGCAGTACTTC,CASSPTTSYEQYF,-,-,TRBJ2-7,TRBV5-1
TGTGCCAGCAGTCCTCCGGGACTAGCGGGGGCGACCTCCTACAATGAGCAGTTCTTC,CASSPPGLAGATSYNEQFF,-,TRBD2,TRBJ2-1,TRBV27
TGTGCCAGCTCGGCCCCCGGGACAGAGGGCAATCAGCCCCAGCATTTT,CASSAPGTEGNQPQHF,-,TRBD1,TRBJ1-5,TRBV18
TGCGCCAGCGGGAGGACAGGGCTAGACGAGCAGTACTTC,CASGRTGLDEQYF,-,TRBD1,TRBJ2-7,TRBV10-2
TGTGCCAGCAGCCTAGCCACAGATACGCAGTATTTT,CASSLATDTQYF,-,-,TRBJ2-3,TRBV6-5
TGTGCCAGCAGCTCCGACAGGGGGGGGTACACTGAAGCTTTCTTT,CASSSDRGGYTEAFF,-,TRBD1,TRBJ1-1,TRBV5-4
TGTGCCACCAGTGATACGAAACAGGGGGCGGTTCAGCCCCAGCATTTT,CATSDTKQGAVQPQHF,-,TRBD1,TRBJ1-5,TRBV24-1
TGTGCCAGCAGCCCTAGGGTTAGCGGGGGGGTAGATACGCAGTATTTT,CASSPRVSGGVDTQYF,-,TRBD2,TRBJ2-3,TRBV7-8
TGTGCCAGCAGTAGGGACAGGGATTACAATGAGCAGTTCTTC,CASSRDRDYNEQFF,-,TRBD1,TRBJ2-1,TRBV7-9
TGTGCCAGTAGCGTAACAGGGGGAAACACCGGGGAGCTGTTTTTT,CASSVTGGNTGELFF,-,TRBD1,TRBJ2-2,TRBV19
TGCGCCAGCAGCTTGGACAGGAGGGGTGAAAAACTGTTTTTT,CASSLDRRGEKLFF,-,-,TRBJ1-4,TRBV5-1
TGTGCCAGCAGTTACCCGGACAACCAAGAGACCCAGTACTTC,CASSYPDNQETQYF,once,-,TRBJ2-5,TRBV6-2/TRBV6-3
TGTGCCAGCAGCCCAGGGACAGGACAAGAGACCCAGTACTTC,CASSPGTGQETQYF,-,TRBD1,TRBJ2-5,TRBV5-4
TGTGCCAGCAGTCTAAACCAGGGTCAAGAGACCCAGTACTTC,CASSLNQGQETQYF,once,-,TRBJ2-5,TRBV6-8
TGTGCCAGCAGTGCCCAACAGGGTAACTATGGCTACACCTTC,CASSAQQGNYGYTF,-,-,TRBJ1-2,TRBV28
TGTGCCAGCAGTTCATTCGCGCGACAGTCCGGGGGGTACAATGAGCAGTTCTTC,CASSSFARQSGGYNEQFF,-,TRBD2,TRBJ2-1,TRBV28
TGTGCCAGCTCACCAGCGGGGGCAGGTTCACCCCTCCACTTT,CASSPAGAGSPLHF,-,-,TRBJ1-6,TRBV18
TGCAGTCGGGTAGGAGGGGGCGCGCAGTATTTT,CSRVGGGAQYF,once,-,TRBJ2-3,TRBV20-1
TGTGCCAGTAGTTCCCAGGCGAGTAGCGGACCTTACAATGAGCAGTTCTTC,CASSSQASSGPYNEQFF,many,-,TRBJ2-1,TRBV19
TGTGCCAGCAGCTTAGTCGAGGGATACTATGGCTACACCTTC,CASSLVEGYYGYTF,-,-,TRBJ1-2,TRBV7-2
TGTGCCAGCAGCATTGCAACTAATGAAAAACTGTTTTTT,CASSIATNEKLFF,-,-,TRBJ1-4,TRBV27
TGTGCCAGCAGACCAGACAGGGTGAGGGAAAAACTGTTTTTT,CASRPDRVREKLFF,-,TRBD1,TRBJ1-4,TRBV6-5
TGTGCCAGTAGTGATACAGGGAATCAGCCCCAGCATTTT,CASSDTGNQPQHF,-,-,TRBJ1-5,TRBV19
TGTGCCAGCAGTGCTTCCTCCGGGACAGGGGGAAATCAGCCCCAGCATTTT,CASSASSGTGGNQPQHF,-,TRBD1,TRBJ1-5,TRBV25-1
TGTGCCAGCAGCCGCGGAGCAGGGGCCCCTGGAAACACCATATATTTT,CASSRGAGAPGNTIYF,-,-,TRBJ1-3,TRBV5-4
TGTGCCAGCAGCTTAGAGGGACAGCAAGAGACCCAGTACTTC,CASSLEGQQETQYF,-,TRBD1,TRBJ2-5,TRBV7-9
TGTGCCAGCAGCTTGGAGATGAACACTGAAGCTTTCTTT,CASSLEMNTEAFF,once,-,TRBJ1-1,TRBV7-2
TGTGCCAGCAGTTCTCGGGACAGTAATCAGCCCCAGCATTTT,CASSSRDSNQPQHF,once,TRBD1,TRBJ1-5,TRBV6-5
TGCGCCAGCAGCGTGGCTAGCCCAGATACGCAGTATTTT,CASSVASPDTQYF,-,-,TRBJ2-3,TRBV5-1
TGCGCCAGCAGCCCACAGGGATATGAGCAGTTCTTC,CASSPQGYEQFF,-,-,TRBJ2-1,TRBV4-1
TGTGCCAGCAGCTTTTCCGGTAATCAGGGTGGCTACACCTTC,CASSFSGNQGGYTF,once,-,TRBJ1-2,TRBV7-2
TGTGCCTGGAGTGTACGCGCGAACACCGGGGAGCTGTTTTTT,CAWSVRANTGELFF,few,-,TRBJ2-2,TRBV30
TGTGCCAGCAGCCGCTTCGACAGGGAGCTGTTTTTT,CASSRFDRELFF,-,-,TRBJ2-2,TRBV7-9
TGCGCCAGCAGCCTACAGGGTTTAGATAATACGCAGTATTTT,CASSLQGLDNTQYF,once,-,TRBJ2-3,TRBV5-1
TGCGCCAGCAGCCAAGTATCCGTAGCGAACACCGGGGAGCTGTTTTTT,CASSQVSVANTGELFF,-,-,TRBJ2-2,TRBV4-3
TGTGCCAGCAGCCAAGATGGTCTAGCGGGGGGGCCTGTCGACACAGATACGCAGTATTTT,CASSQDGLAGGPVDTDTQYF,-,TRBD2,TRBJ2-3,TRBV3-1/TRBV3-2
TGTGCCAGCAGCCACCCCCCGGATACGCAGTATTTT,CASSHPPDTQYF,-,-,TRBJ2-3,TRBV3-1/TRBV3-2
TGTGCCAGCAGAATACAGGGGGCCCCAAATGAAAAACTGTTTTTT,CASRIQGAPNEKLFF,-,TRBD1,TRBJ1-4,TRBV2